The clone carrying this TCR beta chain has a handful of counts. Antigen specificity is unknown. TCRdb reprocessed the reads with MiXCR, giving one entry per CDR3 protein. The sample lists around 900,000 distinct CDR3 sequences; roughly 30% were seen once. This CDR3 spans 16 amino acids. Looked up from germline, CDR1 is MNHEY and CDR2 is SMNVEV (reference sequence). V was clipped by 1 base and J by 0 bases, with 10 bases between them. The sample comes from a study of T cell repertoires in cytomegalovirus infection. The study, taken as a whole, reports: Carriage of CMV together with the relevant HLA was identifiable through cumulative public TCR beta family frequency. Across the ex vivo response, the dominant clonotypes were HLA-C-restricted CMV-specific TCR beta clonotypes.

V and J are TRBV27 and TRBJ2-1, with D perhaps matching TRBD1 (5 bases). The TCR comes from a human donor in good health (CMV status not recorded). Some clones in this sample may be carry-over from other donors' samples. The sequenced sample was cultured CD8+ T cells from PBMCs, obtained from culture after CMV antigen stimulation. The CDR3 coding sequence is TGTGCCAGCAGTTTATTGTCCAGGGTCTCCTACAATGAGCAGTTCTTC. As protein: CASSLLSRVSYNEQFF.